Presented here are 20 T cell receptor beta chains from one specimen sequenced in a study of T cell responses to AZD1222 COVID-19 vaccine. Some clones are missing from TCRdb's copy, which holds only in-frame ones; the method was immunoSEQ multiplex PCR. The repertoire consists of approximately 110,000 clones, with approximately 85% occurring once and the leading ten covering 4.4%. Sequencing was performed on peripheral blood, taken 28 days after the second AZD1222 dose. These receptor sequences come from an adult who received the AZD1222 COVID-19 vaccine.

The chain couples TRBV27 to TRBJ1-3; D not certain. The CDR3 runs to 14 residues. Deletions cut 0 bases from V and 3 bases from J, with 6 bases between. Germline V gene lookup returns CDR1 MNHEY and CDR2 SMNVEV (reference sequence). The CDR3 is CASSLSGYGNTIYF. In nucleotides, the CDR3 is TGTGCCAGCAGTTTATCGGGGTATGGAAACACCATATATTTT.

The V call is TRBV30, the J call TRBJ1-1; no clear D. The V gene's germline CDR1 is GTSNPN and CDR2 SVGIG (reference sequence). The CDR3 is 13 amino acids. V lost 5 bases to trimming and J lost 5 bases, with 15 bases between them. DNA for the CDR3: TGTGCCTGGGGATCATTAGGTTTAACTGAAGCTTTCTTT. Protein product: CAWGSLGLTEAFF.

This chain links TRBV18 with TRBJ1-6; 7 bases align to TRBD1. V was pared by 6 bases and J by 10 bases, with 6 bases of the junction left unmatched. The germline CDR1 and CDR2 sequences are KGHSH and LQKENI. The CDR3 is made up of 13 amino acids. The CDR3 spells CASSHRGDSPLHF. The CDR3 DNA sequence: TGTGCCAGCTCTCACAGGGGCGACTCACCCCTCCACTTT.

The chain carries TRBV9 and TRBJ1-6; no reliable D call. Looked up from germline, CDR1 is SGDLS and CDR2 is YYNGEE. The CDR3 is 15 residues long. V was trimmed by 1 base and J by 0 bases, leaving 5 bases between them. The CDR3 nucleotides read TGTGCCAGCAGCGTAACAAGCTCCTATAATTCACCCCTCCACTTT. As protein: CASSVTSSYNSPLHF.

This clone appeared a single time. The rearrangement links TRBV7-2 to TRBJ1-3; 7 bases match TRBD1. Trimming took 1 base from V and 8 from J; bases not matched to a gene: 8. Germline assignment: CDR1 SGHTA and CDR2 FQGNSA. This CDR3 has 15 amino acids. CDR3 in DNA: TGTGCCAGCAGCTTAGATTCGGGACAGCCGTACACCATATATTTT. The encoded protein is CASSLDSGQPYTIYF.

This clone was counted between two and nine times. The chain couples TRBV10-2 to TRBJ1-5; maybe TRBD1 (6 bases). Trimming stripped 3 bases from V and 4 bases from J, with 16 bases between. CDR3 length equals 16 residues. Germline values: CDR1 WSHSY, CDR2 SAAADI. CDR3 coding DNA: TGCGCCAGCAGTGATCGGTTTGGGACACGGAATCAGCCCCAGCATTTT. It yields the protein CASSDRFGTRNQPQHF.

The genes are TRBV5-6 and TRBJ2-7; D is unclear. Trimming left V 0 bases short and J 1 base short, with 8 bases between. The germline V gene encodes CDR1 SGHDT and CDR2 YYEEEE. The CDR3 has 14 amino acids. The CDR3 bases are TGTGCCAGCAGCTTGGACGACTGGTCCTACGAGCAGTACTTC. It codes for CASSLDDWSYEQYF.

The rearrangement links TRBV5-4 to TRBJ1-2; 7 bases fit TRBD1. The CDR3 covers 15 residues. Germline V lookup: CDR1 SGHNT, CDR2 YYREEE (reference sequence). V trimming: 2 bases; J trimming: 3 bases; junction bases outside the gene matches: 7. CDR3 nucleotides: TGTGCCAGCAGCTTCCAGGGGGAGTCATACTATGGCTACACCTTC. Translating it yields CASSFQGESYYGYTF.

CDR3 protein: CASSYAGTVRNSPLHF. CDR3 bases: TGTGCCAGCAGTTACGCCGGGACAGTTCGGAATTCACCCCTCCACTTT. This sequence joins TRBV6-5 and TRBJ1-6, with TRBD1 matching over 7 bases. This CDR3 has 16 amino acids. Germline loops: CDR1 MNHEY, CDR2 SVGAGI. With V trimmed by 2 bases and J by 7 bases, 8 bases remained unmatched.

The rearrangement links TRBV27 to TRBJ2-1; 9 nucleotides agree with TRBD2. Looked up from germline, CDR1 is MNHEY and CDR2 is SMNVEV (reference sequence). The CDR3 extends over 17 amino acids. The trim removed 1 base at V and 0 bases at J, leaving 4 bases unmatched. The CDR3 reads CASSLYLAGSSYNEQFF. The CDR3, as DNA: TGTGCCAGCAGTTTATATCTAGCGGGGAGCTCCTACAATGAGCAGTTCTTC.

The chain links TRBV12-5 to TRBJ1-1, with 7 positions matching TRBD1. CDR1 LGHNT and CDR2 FRNRAP come from the germline V gene. This CDR3 is built from 16 residues. V lost 0 bases, J lost 4 bases, and 8 bases stayed unmatched. The CDR3 loop is CASGLVLSAGGTEAFF. The DNA of the CDR3 is TGTGCTAGTGGTTTGGTACTCTCGGCAGGGGGCACTGAAGCTTTCTTT.

In its sample, this clone was seen once. V gene TRBV6-6 combines with J gene TRBJ2-5; TRBD2 matches at 11 bases. This CDR3 comprises 15 residues. Germline V CDR1 and CDR2: MNHNY, SVGAGI (reference sequence). J lost 3 bases, V lost 0 bases, and 0 bases had no gene match. The CDR3 DNA reads TGTGCCAGCAGTTACTCGGGACTAGCGGAAGAGACCCAGTACTTC. This gives the protein CASSYSGLAEETQYF.

The rearrangement joins TRBV4-1 to TRBJ2-2, with 8 bases lining up with TRBD2. Trimming removed 4 bases from V and 6 bases from J; junction bases left unmatched: 7. The germline CDR1 and CDR2 sequences are MGHRA and YSYEKL. CDR3 length: 15 residues. Written as DNA, the CDR3 is TGCGCCAGCAGCCCGGGACTAGGGCTTGCCGGGGAGCTGTTTTTT. The encoded protein is CASSPGLGLAGELFF.

The chain joins TRBV5-5 to TRBJ2-1; 9 nucleotides line up with TRBD2. Germline loops: CDR1 SGHKS, CDR2 YYEKEE (reference sequence). V lost 2 bases to trimming and J lost 3 bases; unmatched junction nucleotides: 6. The CDR3 has 16 amino acids. CDR3 coding DNA: TGTGCCAGCAGCTTTGGGGCTAGCGGGGACTACAATGAGCAGTTCTTC. It specifies CASSFGASGDYNEQFF.

This clone appeared once. V and J are TRBV27 and TRBJ2-1; 7 bases match TRBD2. The CDR3 runs to 16 residues. V was pared by 5 bases and J by 7 bases, with 14 bases of the junction left unmatched. The germline V gene has CDR1 MNHEY and CDR2 SMNVEV (reference sequence). The CDR3 DNA sequence: TGTGCCAGCAGTGTGGTCCCCGGGGGAGGGAGGAATGAGCAGTTCTTC. Protein product: CASSVVPGGGRNEQFF.

The chain employs TRBV5-1 and TRBJ2-5, with D possibly matching TRBD1 (6 bases). V dropped 4 bases and J dropped 5 bases, with 12 bases sitting between them. Germline V lookup: CDR1 SGHRS, CDR2 YFSETQ. This CDR3 is built from 13 residues. As DNA, the CDR3 is TGCGCCAGCAGCGAAGGGCAGGGGGAGACCCAGTACTTC. Its translation: CASSEGQGETQYF.

The gene calls are TRBV6-5 and TRBJ2-7, with D perhaps matching TRBD1 (5 bases). This CDR3 comprises 15 residues. Germline CDR1 MNHEY, CDR2 SVGAGI. Trimming shortened V by 2 bases and J by 2 bases, and 13 bases separated the two germline ends. CDR3 sequence: CASSYHLTATYEQYF. Written as DNA, the CDR3 is TGTGCCAGCAGTTACCACTTGACAGCAACCTACGAGCAGTACTTC.

This sequence joins TRBV6-5 and TRBJ1-2, with D unresolved. The CDR3 is 14 amino acids. CDR1 and CDR2 (germline): MNHEY, SVGAGI. The V end was cut by 7 bases, the J end by 3 bases, with 15 bases between. CDR3 amino acids: CASTLGGYDYGYTF. CDR3 sequence (DNA): TGTGCCAGCACTCTGGGCGGGTACGACTATGGCTACACCTTC.

This chain uses TRBV24-1 with TRBJ2-5; D possibly corresponds to TRBD2 (6 bases). In germline, CDR1 is KGHDR, CDR2 SFDVKD. Trimming took off 0 bases at V and 2 bases at J, with 9 bases between the two ends. This CDR3 has 15 residues. In DNA form, the CDR3 reads TGTGCCACCAGTGATTTGCGGACTAAACAAGAGACCCAGTACTTC. Protein: CATSDLRTKQETQYF.

This chain connects TRBV27 to TRBJ1-2; TRBD1 matches at 8 bases. The V segment lost 3 bases and the J segment 8 bases; nucleotides outside the gene matches: 14. The CDR3 has 16 residues. Germline CDR1 is MNHEY and CDR2 is SMNVEV (reference sequence). The CDR3 loop is CASSLKGTGTITGYTF. The CDR3, as DNA: TGTGCCAGCAGTTTGAAGGGGACAGGTACAATCACCGGCTACACCTTC.